This TCR beta chain was identified during a study of T-cell reconstitution after alpha-beta-depleted transplantation in children. There are 13 residues in the CDR3. Germline V CDR1 and CDR2: MNHNS, SASEGT. V was shortened by 6 bases and J by 4 bases, with 9 bases between the two germline ends. This clonotype was seen more than once but under ten times. Unique molecular identifiers were used in preparing the TCRbeta library. Each CDR3 protein gets one entry after TCRdb re-called the PCR reads with MiXCR. Of about 120,000 distinct CDR3 sequences listed, about 21% were seen once; the top ten hold over 9.5%.

This chain joins TRBV6-1 and TRBJ2-2, with a tentative D call TRBD2 (6 bases). The TCR sequence derives from a male patient aged 2 to 10 who had a stem cell transplant for chronic granulomatous disease, so the T cells may come from the graft donor. Source: PBMCs, mostly from graft donor cells, taken 180 days after TCRalphabeta/CD19-depleted stem cell transplant. CDR3 coding DNA: TGTGCCAGCAGCCGTAGCGGCACCGGGGAGCTGTTTTTT. Protein: CASSRSGTGELFF.